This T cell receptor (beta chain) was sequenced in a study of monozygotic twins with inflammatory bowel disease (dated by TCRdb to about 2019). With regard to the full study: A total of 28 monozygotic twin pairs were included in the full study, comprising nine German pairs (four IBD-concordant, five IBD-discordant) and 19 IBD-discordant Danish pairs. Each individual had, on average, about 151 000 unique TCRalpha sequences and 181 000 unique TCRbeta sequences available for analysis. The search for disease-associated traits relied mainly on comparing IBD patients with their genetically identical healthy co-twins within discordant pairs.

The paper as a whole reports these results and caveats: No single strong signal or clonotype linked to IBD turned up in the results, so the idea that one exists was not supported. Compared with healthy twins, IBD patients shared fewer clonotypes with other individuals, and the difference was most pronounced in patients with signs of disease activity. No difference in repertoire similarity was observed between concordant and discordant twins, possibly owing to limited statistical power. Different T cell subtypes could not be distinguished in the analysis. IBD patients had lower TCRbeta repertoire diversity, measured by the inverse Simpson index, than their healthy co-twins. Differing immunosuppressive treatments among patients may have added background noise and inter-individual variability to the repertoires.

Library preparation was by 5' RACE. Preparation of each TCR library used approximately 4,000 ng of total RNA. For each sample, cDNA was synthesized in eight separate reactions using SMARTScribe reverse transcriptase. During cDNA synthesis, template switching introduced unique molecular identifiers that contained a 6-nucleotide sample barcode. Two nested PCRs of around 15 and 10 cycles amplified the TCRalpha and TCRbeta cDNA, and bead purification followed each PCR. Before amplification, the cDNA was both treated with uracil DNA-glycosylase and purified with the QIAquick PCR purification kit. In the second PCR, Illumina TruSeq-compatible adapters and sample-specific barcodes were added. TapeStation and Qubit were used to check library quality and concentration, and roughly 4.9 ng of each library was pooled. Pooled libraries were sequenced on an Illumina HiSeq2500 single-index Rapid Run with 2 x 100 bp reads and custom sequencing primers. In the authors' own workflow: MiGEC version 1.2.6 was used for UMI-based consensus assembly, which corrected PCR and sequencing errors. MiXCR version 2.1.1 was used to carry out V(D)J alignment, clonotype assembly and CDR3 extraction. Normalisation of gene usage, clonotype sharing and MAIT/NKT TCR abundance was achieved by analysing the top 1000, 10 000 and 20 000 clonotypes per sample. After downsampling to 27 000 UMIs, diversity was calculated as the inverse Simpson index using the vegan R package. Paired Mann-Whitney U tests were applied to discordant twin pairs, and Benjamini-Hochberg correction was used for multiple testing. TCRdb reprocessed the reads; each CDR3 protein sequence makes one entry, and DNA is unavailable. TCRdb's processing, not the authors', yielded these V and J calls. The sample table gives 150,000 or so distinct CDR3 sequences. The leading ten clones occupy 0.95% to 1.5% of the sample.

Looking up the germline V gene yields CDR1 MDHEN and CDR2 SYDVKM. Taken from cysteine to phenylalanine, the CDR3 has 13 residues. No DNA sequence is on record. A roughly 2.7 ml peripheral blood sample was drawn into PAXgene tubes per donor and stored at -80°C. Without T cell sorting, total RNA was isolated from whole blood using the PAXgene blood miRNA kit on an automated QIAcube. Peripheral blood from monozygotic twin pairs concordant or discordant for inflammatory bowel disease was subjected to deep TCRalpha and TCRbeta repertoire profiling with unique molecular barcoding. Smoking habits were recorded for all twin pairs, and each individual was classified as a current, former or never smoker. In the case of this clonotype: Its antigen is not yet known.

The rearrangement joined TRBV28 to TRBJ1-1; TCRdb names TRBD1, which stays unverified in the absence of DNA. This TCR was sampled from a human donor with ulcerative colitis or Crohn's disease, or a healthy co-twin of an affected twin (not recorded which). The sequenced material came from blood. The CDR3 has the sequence CASSFRGVTEAFF.